The 13 T cell receptor beta chains in this list originate from one sample, sequenced in a study of patients and donors after allogeneic stem cell transplantation. From the RT-PCR reads, TCRdb called clonotypes with MiXCR, one entry per CDR3 protein. Here the sample spans over 150,000 distinct CDR3 sequences, approximately 30% being singletons. The material sequenced was blood, either unsorted or a sorted T cell fraction (not recorded which). The receptors stem from a human donor who was either an allogeneic HSCT recipient or a stem cell or donor lymphocyte infusion donor (not recorded which). It is not recorded whose cells these are; they may come from a transplant donor.

This chain uses TRBV7-8 with TRBJ1-3; unclear D gene. This CDR3 is built from 17 residues. The V gene lost 3 bases and the J gene lost 2 bases, with 17 bases spanning the gap. Germline CDR1 reads SGHVS; CDR2 reads FQNEAQ. The chain's CDR3 is CASSLSGGVLAGNTIYF. The CDR3 DNA sequence: TGTGCCAGCAGCTTGTCAGGCGGGGTCCTTGCTGGAAACACCATATATTTT.

The gene calls are TRBV10-3 and TRBJ1-1; TRBD1 aligns across 7 bases. This CDR3 spans 14 amino acids. Looked up from germline, CDR1 is ENHRY and CDR2 is SYGVKD. The V and J ends lost 7 bases and 1 base, in that order; junction bases with no gene match: 6. The CDR3 DNA reads as TGTGCCATCAATAAGGGGGCCCCGAACACTGAAGCTTTCTTT. This translates into CAINKGAPNTEAFF.

The chain recombines TRBV14 with TRBJ1-4; D is unresolved. The ends were cut back, 4 bases at V and 4 bases at J, with 13 bases in the middle. This CDR3 spans 15 amino acids. Germline-derived CDR1 and CDR2 are SGHDN and FVKESK. The CDR3: CASSPIDGYNEKLFF. In DNA, the CDR3 is TGTGCCAGCAGCCCAATTGACGGGTATAATGAAAAACTGTTTTTT.

The chain recombines TRBV12-3 or TRBV12-4 with TRBJ2-1; 8 bases line up with TRBD2. Losses at the gene ends were 2 bases for V and 10 bases for J; bases not matched to a gene: 10. The CDR3 spans 15 residues. The CDR3 coding sequence is TGTGCCAGCAGTTTACGTTTACTAGCGGTGGGGGAGCAGTTCTTC. Its protein product is CASSLRLLAVGEQFF.

This clonotype was seen more than once but under ten times. This chain links TRBV7-9 with TRBJ2-7; D is ambiguous. The V end lost 4 bases, the J end lost 5 bases, and 15 bases lay between the germline ends. Germline V gene data show CDR1 as SEHNR and CDR2 as FQNEAQ (reference sequence). This CDR3 is built from 14 residues. The CDR3 loop reads CASSSVTRRDEQYF. The CDR3 DNA follows: TGTGCCAGCAGCTCCGTCACGCGGAGAGACGAGCAGTACTTC.

This clonotype has just a few counts. The chain links TRBV7-2 to TRBJ2-2, with D possibly being TRBD1 or TRBD2 (5 bases each). The germline V and J ends were trimmed by 6 bases and 6 bases, with 11 bases remaining between them. CDR1 is SGHTA, CDR2 FQGNSA, per germline. The CDR3 runs to 13 residues. The CDR3 loop reads CASSYLGAGELFF. CDR3 bases: TGTGCCAGCAGTTACCTGGGGGCCGGGGAGCTGTTTTTT.

This clonotype appeared a few times. The rearrangement joins TRBV4-2 to TRBJ2-7, with 10 positions matching TRBD2. After removal of 1 base from V and 3 bases from J, the junction contained 9 bases not matched to a gene. CDR3 length equals 17 residues. In germline, CDR1 is LGHNA, CDR2 YNFKEQ. In nucleotides, the CDR3 is TGTGCCAGCAGCCAAGTGTCTAGCGGGAGTGTCCACTACGAGCAGTACTTC. The encoded protein is CASSQVSSGSVHYEQYF.

This clonotype came up a few times. The genes are TRBV11-2 and TRBJ1-3; D is undetermined. Germline loops: CDR1 SGHAT, CDR2 FQNNGV. The V and J ends lost 6 bases and 2 bases respectively, with 8 bases between them. This CDR3 spans 13 amino acids. CDR3 DNA: TGTGCCAGCAGTCACACGACTGGAAACACCATATATTTT. Translated, it gives CASSHTTGNTIYF.

This clonotype was observed a few times. The V call is TRBV5-8, the J call TRBJ2-7; tentatively, D is TRBD1 (7 bases). The length of the CDR3 is 14 residues. Between the trimmed V and J ends, which lost 4 bases and 3 bases, there was a span of 14 bases. Germline CDR1 and CDR2: SGHTS and YDEGEE. This CDR3 is CASSIYRGLYEQYF. CDR3 DNA: TGTGCCAGCAGCATTTACAGGGGACTCTACGAGCAGTACTTC.

The chain recombines TRBV6-5 with TRBJ2-7, with D perhaps matching TRBD2 (5 bases). CDR1 is MNHEY and CDR2 is SVGAGI in the germline V gene. V was cut by 5 bases and J by 2 bases, with 13 bases left in between. The CDR3 covers 14 residues. CDR3 bases: TGTGCCAGCAGTATAGGGTCAGCGGCCTACGAGCAGTACTTC. Translated: CASSIGSAAYEQYF.

The chain combines TRBV27 with TRBJ2-3, with D perhaps TRBD2 (6 bases). The CDR3 contains 15 residues. Germline lookup yields CDR1 MNHEY and CDR2 SMNVEV (reference sequence). Trimming left V 2 bases short and J 2 bases short, with 11 bases between. This CDR3 reads CASSLGASDTDTQYF. CDR3 sequence (DNA): TGTGCCAGCAGTTTAGGTGCTAGCGACACAGATACGCAGTATTTT.

This clonotype was seen more than once but under ten times. The J gene is TRBJ1-1, the V gene TRBV20-1; D gene unclear. Germline values: CDR1 DFQATT, CDR2 SNEGSKA (reference sequence). The CDR3 spans 14 residues. Trimming shortened V by 3 bases and J by 1 base, and 12 bases separated the two germline ends. The CDR3 coding sequence is TGCAGTGCTAGCTTCAGATGGACGAACACTGAAGCTTTCTTT. Amino acid sequence: CSASFRWTNTEAFF.

The gene calls are TRBV2 and TRBJ2-5; D is uncertain. The V and J ends lost 9 bases and 7 bases respectively, with 12 bases between them. Per germline, CDR1 SNHLY and CDR2 FYNNEI. This CDR3 has 11 residues. Here the CDR3 DNA reads TGTGCCAGTAGGTTGGGCTGGACCCAGTACTTC. Amino acid sequence: CASRLGWTQYF.